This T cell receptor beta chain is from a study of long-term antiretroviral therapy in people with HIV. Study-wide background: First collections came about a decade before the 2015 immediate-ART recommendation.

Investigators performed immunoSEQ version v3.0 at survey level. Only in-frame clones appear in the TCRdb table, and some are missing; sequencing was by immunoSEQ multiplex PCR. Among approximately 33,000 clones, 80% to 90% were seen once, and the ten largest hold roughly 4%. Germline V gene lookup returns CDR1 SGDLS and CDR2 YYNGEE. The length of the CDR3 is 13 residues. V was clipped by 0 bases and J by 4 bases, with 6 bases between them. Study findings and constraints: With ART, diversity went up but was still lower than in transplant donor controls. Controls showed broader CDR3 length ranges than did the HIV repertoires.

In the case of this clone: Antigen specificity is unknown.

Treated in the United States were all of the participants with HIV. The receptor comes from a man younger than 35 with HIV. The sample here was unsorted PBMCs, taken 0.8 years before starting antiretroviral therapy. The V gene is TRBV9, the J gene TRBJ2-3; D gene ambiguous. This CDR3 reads CASSVVSADTQYF. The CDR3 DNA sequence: TGTGCCAGCAGCGTAGTGTCGGCAGATACGCAGTATTTT.